This T cell receptor beta chain was sequenced for a study of CD8 T cells in Susac syndrome. V was clipped by 6 bases and J by 1 base, with 14 bases between them. Germline CDR1 and CDR2: MNHEY and SMNVEV (reference sequence). There are 15 residues in the CDR3. Sequencing of TCR beta was performed on blood CD8+ and CD4+ T cells. Negative isolation was used for CD8+ and CD4+ T cells and FACS enrichment for TEMRA cells. After extraction with the RNeasy kit, about 0.5 to 1 ug of the RNA was reverse transcribed using random hexamers. immunoSEQ multiplex PCR amplified TCR beta CDR3 across 54 Vbeta, 13 Jbeta. MiXCR, run by TCRdb on the immunoSEQ multiplex PCR reads, gives a single entry per CDR3 protein. In the table there are 180,000 or so distinct CDR3 sequences, roughly 94% of which are singletons.

The sequencing sample was made of CD4+ T cells from PBMCs. The chain is built from TRBV27 and TRBJ2-3; D uncertain. This clonotype was sampled from a human donor in good health. This chain's CDR3 is CASSHAPYRTDTQYF. In DNA form, the CDR3 reads TGTGCCAGCAGCCATGCGCCATATCGCACAGATACGCAGTATTTT.